This T cell receptor beta chain originates from a study of blood T cells in healthy people across ages. Worth noting for this clonotype: Its antigen is unidentified.

Study-level results: Expanded clonotype shifts may have been confounded, as the donors had an unknown CMV status. It was found that TCR beta diversity correlated strongly with the percentage of naive T cells.

This CDR3 is 14 amino acids long. Germline V gene lookup returns CDR1 SGHTA and CDR2 FQGNSA. Trimming took 4 bases from V and 4 from J, leaving 13 bases between them. Then a second PCR, running roughly 6 to 12 cycles, was carried out with a sample-barcoded 5' primer and a J-beta primer mix. TCRdb reprocessed the 5' RACE reads with MiXCR, giving one entry per CDR3 protein. The sample carries approximately 1,000,000 distinct CDR3 sequences, 40% to 50% recorded once. The sample comprised blood. The sequence was obtained from a woman in her fifties or sixties in good health. The rearrangement links TRBV7-2 to TRBJ2-5; a weak D match, TRBD2 (5 bases). CDR3 amino acids: CASSSWESTETQYF. CDR3 bases: TGTGCCAGCAGCTCCTGGGAGAGCACAGAGACCCAGTACTTC.